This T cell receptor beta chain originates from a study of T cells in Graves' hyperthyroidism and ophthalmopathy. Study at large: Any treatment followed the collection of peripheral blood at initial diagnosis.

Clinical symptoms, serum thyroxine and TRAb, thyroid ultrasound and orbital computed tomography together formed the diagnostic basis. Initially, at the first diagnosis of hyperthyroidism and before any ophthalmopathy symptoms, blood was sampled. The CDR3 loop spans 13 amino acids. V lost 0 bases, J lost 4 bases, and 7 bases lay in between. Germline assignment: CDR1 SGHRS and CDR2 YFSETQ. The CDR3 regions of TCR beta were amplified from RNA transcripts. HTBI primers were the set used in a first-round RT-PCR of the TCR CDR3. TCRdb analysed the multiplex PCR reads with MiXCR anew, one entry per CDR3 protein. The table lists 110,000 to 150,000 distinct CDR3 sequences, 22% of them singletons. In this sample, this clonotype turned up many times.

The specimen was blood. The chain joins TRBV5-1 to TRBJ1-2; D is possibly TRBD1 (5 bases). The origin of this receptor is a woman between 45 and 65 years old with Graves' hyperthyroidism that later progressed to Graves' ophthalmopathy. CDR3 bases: TGCGCCAGCAGCTTGGGCGGGGGCTATGGCTACACCTTC. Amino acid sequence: CASSLGGGYGYTF. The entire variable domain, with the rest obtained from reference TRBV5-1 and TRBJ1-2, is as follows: KAGVTQTPRYLIKTRGQQVTLSCSPISGHRSVSWYQQTPGQGLQFLFEYFSETQRNKGNFPGRFSGRQFSNSRSEMNVSTLELGDSALYLCASSLGGGYGYTFGSGTRLTVV.